These 24 T cell receptor beta chains came from one sample sequenced in a study of blood T cell repertoires in COVID-19. This table comes from immunoSEQ multiplex PCR, and its TCRdb copy is limited to in-frame clones, with some not included. This sample has some 38,000 clones; around four fifths occur once, and the top ten carry around 5%. Sample: peripheral blood. All receptors come from a man aged 45-65 years with active COVID-19.

The chain combines TRBV28 with TRBJ2-3, with 9 nucleotides matching TRBD1. Germline V gives CDR1 MDHEN, CDR2 SYDVKM. Losses at the gene ends were 3 bases for V and 4 bases for J; bases not matched to a gene: 11. The CDR3 is made up of 17 amino acids. The DNA of the CDR3 is TGTGCCAGCAGTTTCCCCCCCGGGACAGGGTATCCAGATACGCAGTATTTT. Encoded protein: CASSFPPGTGYPDTQYF.

The chain has TRBV21-1 and TRBJ1-6; the listed D gene, TRBD1, was not tested against the DNA. TRBV21-1 is a listed pseudogene. The CDR3 is made up of 17 amino acids. DNA of the CDR3: TGTGCCAGCAGCAAAGCCGACAAGAGCTCCTATAATTCACCCCTCCACTTT. Amino acids: CASSKADKSSYNSPLHF.

The J gene is TRBJ2-1, the V gene TRBV19; unclear D gene. Trimming took off 3 bases at V and 2 bases at J, with 8 bases between the two ends. Germline V gene lookup returns CDR1 LNHDA and CDR2 SQIVND (reference sequence). The CDR3 spans 14 residues. CDR3 in DNA: TGTGCCAGTAGTATTTCGTCAGCCTACAATGAGCAGTTCTTC. Translating gives CASSISSAYNEQFF.

This chain joins TRBV19 and TRBJ2-1; D is unresolved. The CDR3 has 18 residues. Germline-derived CDR1 and CDR2 are LNHDA and SQIVND (reference sequence). V shed 2 bases and J shed 0 bases, with 17 bases lying between them. The CDR3: CASSIYKESGFSYNEQFF. In DNA, the CDR3 is TGTGCCAGTAGTATATATAAAGAATCAGGATTCTCCTACAATGAGCAGTTCTTC.

The J gene is TRBJ2-5, the V gene TRBV24-1; a possible D gene is TRBD2 (6 bases). This CDR3 is built from 11 residues. V lost 12 bases to trimming and J lost 1 base, with 8 bases between them. Germline assignment: CDR1 KGHDR and CDR2 SFDVKD. The CDR3 protein is CAAGPQETQYF. The CDR3, as DNA: TGTGCCGCGGGGCCCCAAGAGACCCAGTACTTC.

The chain joins TRBV5-1 to TRBJ1-3; possible D gene TRBD1, 5 bases. The V gene's germline CDR1 is SGHRS and CDR2 YFSETQ. The V gene lost 5 bases and the J gene lost 3 bases, with 12 bases spanning the gap. The CDR3 runs to 14 residues. CDR3 in DNA: TGCGCCAGCAGTCTGCTGGGGGGTGGAAACACCATATATTTT. Translation: CASSLLGGGNTIYF. Full variable domain (remainder filled in from reference TRBV5-1 and TRBJ1-3): KAGVTQTPRYLIKTRGQQVTLSCSPISGHRSVSWYQQTPGQGLQFLFEYFSETQRNKGNFPGRFSGRQFSNSRSEMNVSTLELGDSALYLCASSLLGGGNTIYFGEGSWLTVV.

This rearrangement joins TRBV6-5 to TRBJ2-7; tentative D call: TRBD1 (6 bases). This CDR3 is built from 14 residues. The V gene lost 6 bases and the J gene lost 3 bases, with 15 bases spanning the gap. CDR1 is MNHEY and CDR2 is SVGAGI in the germline V gene. CDR3: CASSEIDRSYEQYF. The CDR3 DNA is TGTGCCAGCAGCGAGATTGACAGGAGCTACGAGCAGTACTTC.

The count of this clone is one. This rearrangement joins TRBV10-3 to TRBJ2-2; 8 positions match TRBD2. V trimming: 4 bases; J trimming: 7 bases; junction bases outside the gene matches: 8. The germline CDR1 and CDR2 sequences are ENHRY and SYGVKD. The CDR3 is made up of 15 amino acids. CDR3: CAISVGGGLNGELFF. CDR3 DNA sequence: TGTGCCATCAGTGTCGGGGGGGGGCTCAACGGGGAGCTGTTTTTT.

This rearrangement joins TRBV5-3 to TRBJ2-3; 9 nucleotides match TRBD2. TRBV5-3 is annotated as an ORF whose role is uncertain. V lost 0 bases and J lost 1; bases outside the gene matches: 0. The CDR3 is 15 residues long. In DNA, the CDR3 is TGTGCCAGAAGCTTGGAGCGGGGGGGCACAGATACGCAGTATTTT. Its translation: CARSLERGGTDTQYF.

A remark on this clone: Germline is not matched at one junction end, which may reflect a read error. The chain recombines TRBV2 with TRBJ2-5; weak D call: TRBD2 (6 bases). Germline V lookup: CDR1 SNHLY, CDR2 FYNNEI. This CDR3 contains 12 residues. The CDR3 is CASSVSATRPDF. The CDR3 nucleotides are TGTGCCAGCAGTGTCTCGGCGACTAGACCGGACTTC. Combining the CDR3 with reference TRBV2 and TRBJ2-5 gives the whole variable domain EPEVTQTPSHQVTQMGQEVILRCVPISNHLYFYWYRQILGQKVEFLVSFYNNEISEKSEIFDDQFSVERPDGSNFTLKIRSTKLEDSAMYFCASSVSATRPDFGPGTRLLVL.

The CDR3 DNA follows: TGCGCCAGCAGCCTGGGACAGGGGGCAGAGGAGCAGTACTTC. This sequence encodes CASSLGQGAEEQYF. V usage is TRBV4-3 and J usage is TRBJ2-7, with 12 nucleotides matching TRBD1. Germline trimming cut 4 bases from V and 7 bases from J; bases unmatched to any gene: 5. This CDR3 spans 14 amino acids. CDR1 LGHNA and CDR2 YSLEER come from the germline V gene.

The chain links TRBV10-3 to TRBJ1-2; D remains unclear. The CDR3 has 13 residues. Trimming cost V 5 bases and J 4 bases, with 11 bases left between them. Germline lookup yields CDR1 ENHRY and CDR2 SYGVKD. The CDR3 DNA reads TGTGCCATCAGTAGAGGAACTGGCTATGGCTACACCTTC. Residues: CAISRGTGYGYTF.

This chain connects TRBV3-1 (or the pseudogene TRBV3-2) to TRBJ1-2; 10 nucleotides align to TRBD1. Germline CDR1 and CDR2: LGHDT and YNNKEL (reference sequence). Trimming took 3 bases from V and 6 from J; bases not matched to a gene: 7. CDR3 length equals 15 residues. The CDR3 nucleotides read TGTGCCAGCAGCCACGGACAGGGGGGGATCCATGGCTACACCTTC. This sequence encodes CASSHGQGGIHGYTF.

This chain connects TRBV27 to TRBJ2-7; tentative D call: TRBD1 (6 bases). The V gene lost 7 bases and the J gene lost 7 bases, with 14 bases spanning the gap. The CDR3 runs 12 residues. The germline V gene has CDR1 MNHEY and CDR2 SMNVEV (reference sequence). The CDR3 protein is CASKTGTSEQYF. For the CDR3, the DNA is TGTGCCAGCAAAACCGGGACAAGTGAGCAGTACTTC.

J is TRBJ2-7 and V is TRBV7-2; D might be TRBD1 (5 bases). Germline V gives CDR1 SGHTA, CDR2 FQGNSA. The CDR3 is made up of 15 amino acids. The ends were cut back, 10 bases at V and 0 bases at J, with 19 bases in the middle. The CDR3 nucleotides read TGTGCCACCAACGTACCCTTTGACAGCTCCTACGAGCAGTACTTC. As protein: CATNVPFDSSYEQYF.

This clone was seen only a few times. V and J are TRBV5-4 and TRBJ1-1; D perhaps matches TRBD1 (6 bases). The germline gives CDR1 SGHNT, CDR2 YYREEE (reference sequence). The CDR3 is made up of 14 amino acids. V lost 0 bases and J lost 3, with 9 bases in between. CDR3 DNA sequence: TGTGCCAGCAGCTTGGACAGGGACCACACTGAAGCTTTCTTT. Translation: CASSLDRDHTEAFF.

The rearrangement links TRBV6-5 to TRBJ1-5, with D hard to call. The CDR3 loop spans 15 amino acids. Germline V CDR1 and CDR2: MNHEY, SVGAGI. Between the trimmed V and J ends, which lost 0 bases and 6 bases, there was a span of 12 bases. The DNA of the CDR3 is TGTGCCAGCAGTTACTCGGCCAGGAGGCCTCAGCCCCAGCATTTT. Protein: CASSYSARRPQPQHF.

The rearrangement links TRBV4-1 to TRBJ1-1; D unclear. The CDR3 covers 13 residues. Germline assignment: CDR1 MGHRA and CDR2 YSYEKL. Trimming left V 2 bases short and J 2 bases short, with 6 bases between. The CDR3 region has the DNA TGCGCCAGCAGCCAACCAGGAAACACTGAAGCTTTCTTT. Protein sequence: CASSQPGNTEAFF.

V and J are TRBV5-8 and TRBJ1-3; tentative D call: TRBD1 (6 bases). V lost 3 bases to trimming and J lost 0 bases, with 10 bases between them. CDR3 length equals 15 residues. CDR1 and CDR2 (germline): SGHTS, YDEGEE. As DNA, the CDR3 is TGTGCCAGCAGCTGGGGACATTCCTCTGGAAACACCATATATTTT. This codes for CASSWGHSSGNTIYF. The whole variable domain, filled in from reference TRBV5-8 and TRBJ1-3, reads EAGVTQSPTHLIKTRGQQATLRCSPISGHTSVYWYQQALGLGLQFLLWYDEGEERNRGNFPPRFSGRQFPNYSSELNVNALELEDSALYLCASSWGHSSGNTIYFGEGSWLTVV.

This chain uses TRBV15 with TRBJ2-7; tentative D call: TRBD2 (6 bases). V was trimmed by 0 bases and J by 5 bases, leaving 11 bases between them. The CDR3 sequence is 14 residues long. Germline V gene sequence: CDR1 LNHNV, CDR2 YYDKDF (reference sequence). CDR3 sequence: CATSRDGGYDEQYF. The DNA of the CDR3 is TGTGCCACCAGCAGAGATGGGGGGTATGACGAGCAGTACTTC. Combining the CDR3 with reference TRBV15 and TRBJ2-7 gives the whole variable domain DAMVIQNPRYQVTQFGKPVTLSCSQTLNHNVMYWYQQKSSQAPKLLFHYYDKDFNNEADTPDNFQSRRPNTSFCFLDIRSPGLGDTAMYLCATSRDGGYDEQYFGPGTRLTVT.

This chain uses TRBV2 with TRBJ2-3; 7 bases are shared with TRBD2. Losses at the gene ends were 6 bases for V and 1 base for J; bases not matched to a gene: 4. Germline lookup yields CDR1 SNHLY and CDR2 FYNNEI. CDR3 length: 14 residues. In DNA form, the CDR3 reads TGTGCCAGCAGAAAGCTAGCGGGCACAGATACGCAGTATTTT. This translates into CASRKLAGTDTQYF.

This clone was picked up one time. J is TRBJ1-3 and V is TRBV7-2; maybe TRBD1 (5 bases). CDR1 is SGHTA, CDR2 FQGNSA, per germline. Trimming removed 1 base at V and 4 bases at J, with 8 bases between. The CDR3 consists of 14 residues. The CDR3 protein is CASSLDRPGNTIYF. The CDR3 DNA reads as TGTGCCAGCAGCTTAGACAGGCCCGGAAACACCATATATTTT.

The rearrangement links TRBV2 to TRBJ2-7; D perhaps matches TRBD2 (5 bases). Germline V gene data show CDR1 as SNHLY and CDR2 as FYNNEI. V lost 5 bases and J lost 0, with 11 bases in between. This CDR3 is built from 14 residues. The CDR3 is CASSRTSVSYEQYF. The CDR3 DNA follows: TGTGCCAGCAGTCGGACTTCGGTCTCCTACGAGCAGTACTTC.

The chain has TRBV5-6 and TRBJ1-6, with D perhaps matching TRBD1 (5 bases). Trimming removed 4 bases at V and 6 bases at J, with 26 bases between. Germline CDR1 and CDR2: SGHDT and YYEEEE. There are 19 residues in the CDR3. CDR3: CASSQAKVWGVWSNSPLHF. CDR3 in DNA: TGTGCCAGCAGCCAGGCCAAGGTGTGGGGGGTGTGGAGTAATTCACCCCTCCACTTT.